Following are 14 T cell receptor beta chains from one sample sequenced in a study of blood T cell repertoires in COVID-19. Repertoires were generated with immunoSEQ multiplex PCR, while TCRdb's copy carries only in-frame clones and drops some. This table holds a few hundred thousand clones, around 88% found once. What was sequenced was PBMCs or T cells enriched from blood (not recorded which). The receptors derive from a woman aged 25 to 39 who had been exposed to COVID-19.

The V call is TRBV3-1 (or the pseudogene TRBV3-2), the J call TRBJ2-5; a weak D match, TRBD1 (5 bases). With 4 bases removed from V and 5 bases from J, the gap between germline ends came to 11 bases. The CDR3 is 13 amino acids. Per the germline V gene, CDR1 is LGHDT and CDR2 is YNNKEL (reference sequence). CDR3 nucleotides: TGTGCCAGCAGCCTTAGGGGCGGCGAGACCCAGTACTTC. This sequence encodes CASSLRGGETQYF.

CDR3 sequence: CATPRPLANEKLFF. The CDR3 region has the DNA TGTGCCACCCCCCGGCCCCTAGCGAATGAAAAACTGTTTTTT. The rearrangement joins TRBV19 to TRBJ1-4; D is unclear. Deletions cut 10 bases from V and 5 bases from J, with 17 bases between. The CDR3 contains 14 residues. The V gene's germline CDR1 is LNHDA and CDR2 SQIVND (reference sequence). The full variable domain, completed using reference TRBV19 and TRBJ1-4, is DGGITQSPKYLFRKEGQNVTLSCEQNLNHDAMYWYRQDPGQGLRLIYYSQIVNDFQKGDIAEGYSVSREKKESFPLTVTSAQKNPTAFYLCATPRPLANEKLFFGSGTQLSVL.

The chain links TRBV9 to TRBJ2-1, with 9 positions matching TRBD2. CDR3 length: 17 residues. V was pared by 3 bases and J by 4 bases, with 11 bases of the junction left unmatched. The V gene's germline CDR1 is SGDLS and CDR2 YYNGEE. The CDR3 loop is CASSGGASGVLYNEQFF. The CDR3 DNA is TGTGCCAGCAGCGGGGGAGCTAGCGGGGTCCTTTACAATGAGCAGTTCTTC.

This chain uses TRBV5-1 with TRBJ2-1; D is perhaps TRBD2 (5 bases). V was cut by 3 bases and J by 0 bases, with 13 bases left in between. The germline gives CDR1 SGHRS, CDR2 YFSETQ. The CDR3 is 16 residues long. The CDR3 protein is CASSSDGVSSYNEQFF. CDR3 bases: TGCGCCAGCAGCTCTGACGGGGTAAGCTCCTACAATGAGCAGTTCTTC.

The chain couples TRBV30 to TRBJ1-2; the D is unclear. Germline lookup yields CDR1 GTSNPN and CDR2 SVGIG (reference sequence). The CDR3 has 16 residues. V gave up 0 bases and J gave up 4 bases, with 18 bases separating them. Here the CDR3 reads CAWSVSRSGFPYGYTF. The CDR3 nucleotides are TGTGCCTGGAGTGTATCCCGGAGCGGCTTTCCCTATGGCTACACCTTC.

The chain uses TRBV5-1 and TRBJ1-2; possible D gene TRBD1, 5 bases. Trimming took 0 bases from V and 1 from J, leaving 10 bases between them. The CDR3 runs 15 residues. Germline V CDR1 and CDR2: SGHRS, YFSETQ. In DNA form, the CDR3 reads TGCGCCAGCAGCTTGGAGTGGGGCCATAACTATGGCTACACCTTC. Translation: CASSLEWGHNYGYTF.

The DNA of the CDR3 is TGTGCCAGCAGCTTAGAAGGTGCGGGGTCTTACGAGCAGTACTTC. Translated: CASSLEGAGSYEQYF. The chain links TRBV13 to TRBJ2-7; weak D call: TRBD2 (6 bases). In germline, CDR1 is PRHDT, CDR2 FYEKMQ (reference sequence). The V end lost 1 base, the J end lost 4 bases, and 14 bases lay between the germline ends. The CDR3 is made up of 15 amino acids.

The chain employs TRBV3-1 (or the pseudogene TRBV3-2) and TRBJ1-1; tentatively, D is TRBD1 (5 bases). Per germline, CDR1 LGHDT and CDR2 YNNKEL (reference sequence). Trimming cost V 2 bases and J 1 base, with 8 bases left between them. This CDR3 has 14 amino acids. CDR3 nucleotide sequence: TGTGCCAGCAGCCAAAGGGGCAGGAACACTGAAGCTTTCTTT. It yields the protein CASSQRGRNTEAFF.

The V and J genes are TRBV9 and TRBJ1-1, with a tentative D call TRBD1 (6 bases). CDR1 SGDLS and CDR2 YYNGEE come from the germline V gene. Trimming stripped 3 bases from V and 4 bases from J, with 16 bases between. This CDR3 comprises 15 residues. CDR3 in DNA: TGTGCCAGCAGCGGTGTCCAGGGGTTAGGCACTGAAGCTTTCTTT. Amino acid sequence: CASSGVQGLGTEAFF.

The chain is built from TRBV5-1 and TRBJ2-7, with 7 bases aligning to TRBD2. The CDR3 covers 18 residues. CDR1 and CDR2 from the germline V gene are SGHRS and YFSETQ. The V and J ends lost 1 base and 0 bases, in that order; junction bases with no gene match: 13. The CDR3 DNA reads TGCGCCAGCAGCTTGACTGCCTCCGGGACTAAACTCTCCTACGAGCAGTACTTC. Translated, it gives CASSLTASGTKLSYEQYF. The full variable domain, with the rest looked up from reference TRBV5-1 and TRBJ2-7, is KAGVTQTPRYLIKTRGQQVTLSCSPISGHRSVSWYQQTPGQGLQFLFEYFSETQRNKGNFPGRFSGRQFSNSRSEMNVSTLELGDSALYLCASSLTASGTKLSYEQYFGPGTRLTVT.

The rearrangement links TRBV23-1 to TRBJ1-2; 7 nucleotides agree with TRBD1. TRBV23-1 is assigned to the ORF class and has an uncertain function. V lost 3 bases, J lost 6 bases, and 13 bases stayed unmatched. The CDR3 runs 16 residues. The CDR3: CASSQPRRDRLNGYTF. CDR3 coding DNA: TGCGCCAGCAGTCAGCCTCGACGGGACAGACTTAATGGCTACACCTTC.

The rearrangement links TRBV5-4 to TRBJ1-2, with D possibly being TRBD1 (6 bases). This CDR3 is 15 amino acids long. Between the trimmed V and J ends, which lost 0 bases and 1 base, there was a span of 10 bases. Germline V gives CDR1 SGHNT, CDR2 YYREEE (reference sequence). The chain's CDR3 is CASSLARTDNYGYTF. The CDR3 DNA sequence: TGTGCCAGCAGCTTGGCCCGGACAGATAACTATGGCTACACCTTC.

The CDR3 sequence: CASSDPTAGNEKLFF. As DNA, the CDR3 is TGTGCCAGCAGTGACCCGACAGCCGGTAATGAAAAACTGTTTTTT. V and J are TRBV6-1 and TRBJ1-4, with D perhaps matching TRBD1 (5 bases). Germline CDR1 MNHNS, CDR2 SASEGT. V lost 3 bases to trimming and J lost 4 bases, with 12 bases between them. The CDR3 totals 15 residues.

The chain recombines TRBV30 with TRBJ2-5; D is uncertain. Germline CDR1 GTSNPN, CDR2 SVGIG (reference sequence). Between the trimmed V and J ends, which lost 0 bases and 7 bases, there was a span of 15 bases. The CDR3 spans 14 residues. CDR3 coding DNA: TGTGCCTGGAGTGTTGGGCCATCCCATGGGACCCAGTACTTC. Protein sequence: CAWSVGPSHGTQYF.